This T cell receptor (beta chain) was documented in a study of cytomegalovirus exposure and HLA in healthy donors. Researchers ran the PCR with 60 Vbeta and 13 Jbeta primers. The table came from immunoSEQ multiplex PCR; TCRdb's copy has only in-frame clones and leaves some out. Seen here are 90,000 to 150,000 clones, approximately 84% observed once, and the top ten hold 0.24%. On this clone: What it binds is unknown.

Study results and limitations: The classifier, whose performance was assessed in both the original and validation cohorts, reportedly diagnosed cytomegalovirus status with high specificity and sensitivity.

The V gene's germline CDR1 is KGHSH and CDR2 LQKENI. CDR3 size: 13 residues. V lost 0 bases, J lost 6 bases, and 9 bases lay in between. The chain is built from TRBV18 and TRBJ2-7; D is ambiguous. This receptor was obtained from a man aged 50 to 60 in good health and CMV-seronegative. The specimen sequenced was PBMCs. This CDR3 reads CASSPPRLREQYF. The CDR3 nucleotides read TGTGCCAGCTCACCACCGAGGTTGCGCGAGCAGTACTTC.